This TCR beta chain was sequenced during a study of T cell responses to AZD1222 COVID-19 vaccine. Study-wide results and caveats: Once two AZD1222 doses were given, Spike-specific TCR breadth and depth went up.

Turning to this clone: Antigen specificity is unknown.

Only in-frame clones appear in the TCRdb table, and some are missing; sequencing was by immunoSEQ multiplex PCR. This table has some 150,000 clones, 70% to 90% appearing once. The CDR3 sequence is 16 residues long. The germline V gene encodes CDR1 SGHTS and CDR2 YDEGEE. V lost 2 bases and J lost 1; bases outside the gene matches: 7. The gene calls are TRBV5-8 and TRBJ1-2, with TRBD1 matching over 8 bases. This receptor was identified in an adult in good health. Sequenced material: peripheral blood, taken on day 0 of AZD1222 vaccination. Here the CDR3 reads CASSFRTGKSNYGYTF. The CDR3 DNA follows: TGTGCCAGCAGCTTCCGGACAGGGAAAAGTAACTATGGCTACACCTTC.